This T cell receptor (beta chain) was sequenced in a study of OX40 agonist ivuxolimab in advanced cancers. Study details: Patients were dosed with the agonistic anti-OX40 (CD134) antibody ivuxolimab. Patients achieving partial responses numbered three: one hepatocellular carcinoma case and two cutaneous melanoma cases.

Blood samples were obtained at baseline, cycle 4 day 1, and cycle 7 day 1. Per the germline V gene, CDR1 is SQVTM and CDR2 is ANQGSEA. V was shortened by 8 bases and J by 6 bases, with 17 bases between the two germline ends. The CDR3 runs 13 residues. Some clones are missing from TCRdb's copy, which holds only in-frame ones; the method was immunoSEQ multiplex PCR. The data show roughly 120,000 clones, just under 95% seen once. The sequence derives from an adult with an advanced solid tumor such as melanoma, head and neck, liver or kidney cancer. The chain is built from TRBV29-1 and TRBJ2-1; no reliable D call. Sequencing used CD4+ or CD8+ T cells sorted from blood, obtained in a trial of the OX40 agonist ivuxolimab. CDR3 sequence: CSLWGQDPNEQFF. In DNA, the CDR3 is TGCAGCCTCTGGGGTCAGGATCCCAATGAGCAGTTCTTC.